A single sample is the source of the 18 T cell receptor beta chains below, sequenced in a study of Graves' ophthalmopathy and Graves' hyperthyroidism. The TCR beta CDR3 regions underwent amplification from RNA transcripts. RT-PCR was first run with HTBI primers, then multiplex PCR in a second round. TCRdb called the multiplex PCR reads again in MiXCR, with one record for every CDR3 protein. Of nearly 400,000 distinct CDR3 sequences listed, 18% are singletons. Specimen: peripheral blood. These receptors were obtained from a woman under 30 with Graves' ophthalmopathy.

This clonotype was recorded many times. The chain uses TRBV6-6 and TRBJ2-2; 10 nucleotides agree with TRBD2. Germline CDR1 is MNHNY and CDR2 is SVGAGI (reference sequence). The CDR3 consists of 19 residues. With V trimmed by 6 bases and J by 3 bases, 16 bases remained unmatched. The CDR3 coding sequence is TGTGCCAGCAGATCCCTTCCCCTTCTAGCGGGAGAGGACACCGGGGAGCTGTTTTTT. The encoded protein is CASRSLPLLAGEDTGELFF.

This clonotype was picked up many times. The gene calls are TRBV6-5 and TRBJ2-5; weak D call: TRBD1 (5 bases). The CDR3 loop spans 16 amino acids. From germline, CDR1 is MNHEY and CDR2 SVGAGI. V was cut by 6 bases and J by 0 bases, with 17 bases left in between. The CDR3 DNA sequence: TGTGCCAGCAGAACGAACAGGCTAGAGAACCAAGAGACCCAGTACTTC. This sequence encodes CASRTNRLENQETQYF.

The chain is built from TRBV20-1 and TRBJ1-5; 7 bases agree with TRBD1. The germline V gene has CDR1 DFQATT and CDR2 SNEGSKA (reference sequence). V shed 5 bases, J shed 6 bases, and the junction held 10 bases outside the gene matches. CDR3 length: 14 amino acids. The CDR3 reads CSADQGVIGQPQHF. CDR3 bases: TGCAGTGCTGACCAGGGGGTAATAGGTCAGCCCCAGCATTTT.

The genes are TRBV12-3 or TRBV12-4 and TRBJ2-7; D call uncertain. This CDR3 region has 14 residues. Trimming stripped 3 bases from V and 7 bases from J, with 16 bases between. CDR3 bases: TGTGCCAGCAGTTTCAGTAGCCGTTCACAAGAGCAGTACTTC. Translation gives CASSFSSRSQEQYF.

With respect to this clonotype: The junction shows a germline mismatch at one end, possibly a read error. The rearrangement uses TRBV7-3 and TRBJ2-5, with TRBD2 matching over 13 bases. The CDR3 runs 14 residues. Germline V gene data show CDR1 as SGHTA and CDR2 as FQGTGA. CDR3 loop: CAGRTSGGQETQYF. The CDR3 nucleotides read TGTGCCGGCAGGACTAGCGGGGGCCAAGAGACCCAGTACTTC.

This clonotype was seen ten or more times. This chain connects TRBV27 to TRBJ1-5, with D perhaps matching TRBD1 (5 bases). There are 19 residues in the CDR3. Between the trimmed V and J ends, which lost 2 bases and 6 bases, there was a span of 26 bases. The V gene's germline CDR1 is MNHEY and CDR2 SMNVEV (reference sequence). This chain's CDR3 is CASSLALPGSGGRGQPQHF. The CDR3 DNA reads TGTGCCAGCAGTTTAGCTCTACCGGGTTCGGGGGGTCGGGGTCAGCCCCAGCATTTT.

This clonotype was detected ten times or more. V is TRBV30 and J is TRBJ1-2; D possibly corresponds to TRBD1 (5 bases). Germline V gives CDR1 GTSNPN, CDR2 SVGIG (reference sequence). This CDR3 contains 14 residues. Trimming left V 2 bases short and J 8 bases short, with 18 bases between. In DNA form, the CDR3 reads TGTGCCTGGAGTTACCCCCGACAGTCTGAGGGCTACACCTTC. Translation: CAWSYPRQSEGYTF.

V and J are TRBV24-1 and TRBJ1-1; D gene ambiguous. V was trimmed by 5 bases and J by 8 bases, leaving 8 bases between them. The CDR3 runs 11 residues. CDR1 KGHDR and CDR2 SFDVKD come from the germline V gene. In DNA form, the CDR3 reads TGTGCCACCAGTGTGGGCAGCGAAGCTTTCTTT. This translates into CATSVGSEAFF.

This clonotype appeared many times. The chain joins TRBV19 to TRBJ2-5; possible D gene TRBD2, 6 bases. Deletions cut 9 bases from V and 1 base from J, with 15 bases between. The CDR3 spans 14 residues. CDR1 LNHDA and CDR2 SQIVND come from the germline V gene (reference sequence). The chain's CDR3 is CASAGQEGQETQYF. In DNA form, the CDR3 reads TGTGCCAGCGCGGGGCAGGAGGGCCAAGAGACCCAGTACTTC.

There are many counts of this clonotype. J is TRBJ1-2 and V is TRBV18; D not certain. The V and J ends lost 6 bases and 7 bases respectively, with 15 bases between them. This CDR3 comprises 13 residues. Per germline, CDR1 KGHSH and CDR2 LQKENI. The CDR3 DNA reads TGTGCCAGCTCCCCAATAGACAAGACTGGCTACACCTTC. It codes for CASSPIDKTGYTF.

This clonotype was observed many times. The gene calls are TRBV6-2 or TRBV6-3 and TRBJ1-2; no clear D gene. Germline assignment: CDR1 MNHEY and CDR2 SVGEGT. With 7 bases removed from V and 0 bases from J, the gap between germline ends came to 21 bases. The CDR3 contains 17 residues. The CDR3 loop reads CASINGGAKLANYGYTF. The CDR3 DNA reads as TGTGCCAGCATCAACGGTGGCGCCAAACTAGCTAACTATGGCTACACCTTC.

Many counts were recorded for this clonotype. V is TRBV10-2 and J is TRBJ1-2, with TRBD1 matching over 8 bases. The germline V gene encodes CDR1 WSHSY and CDR2 SAAADI. This CDR3 region has 17 residues. J was trimmed by 0 bases and V by 3 bases; bases with no gene match: 9. CDR3 protein: CASSDGQGIQANYGYTF. The CDR3 DNA reads as TGCGCCAGCAGTGATGGACAGGGCATCCAAGCTAACTATGGCTACACCTTC.

The chain couples TRBV29-1 to TRBJ2-7, with 9 bases fitting TRBD2. The V segment lost 4 bases and the J segment 7 bases; nucleotides outside the gene matches: 8. Looked up from germline, CDR1 is SQVTM and CDR2 is ANQGSEA. The CDR3 spans 13 residues. This CDR3 is CSVVLAGDREQYF. The DNA for the CDR3 is TGCAGCGTTGTGTTAGCGGGAGATCGAGAGCAGTACTTC.

The V and J genes are TRBV6-1 and TRBJ2-5; no reliable D call. V was cut by 5 bases and J by 4 bases, with 11 bases left in between. The germline CDR1 and CDR2 sequences are MNHNS and SASEGT. There are 13 residues in the CDR3. DNA for the CDR3: TGTGCCAGCAGTCCCCCGCTGGTAGAGACCCAGTACTTC. This codes for CASSPPLVETQYF.

This clonotype was seen ten or more times. The gene calls are TRBV27 and TRBJ1-5, with a weak D call TRBD1 (5 bases). V shed 5 bases and J shed 6 bases, with 11 bases lying between them. The CDR3 extends over 13 amino acids. The germline gives CDR1 MNHEY, CDR2 SMNVEV (reference sequence). The CDR3 DNA follows: TGTGCCAGCAGTAGAAGCGGGGCTCAGCCCCAGCATTTT. Protein product: CASSRSGAQPQHF.

V usage is TRBV20-1 and J usage is TRBJ1-6, with 8 bases identical to TRBD1. Unmatched junction bases numbered 3, after V lost 6 bases and J lost 8 bases. Germline V gene data show CDR1 as DFQATT and CDR2 as SNEGSKA (reference sequence). The CDR3 loop spans 12 amino acids. The CDR3 DNA reads TGCAGTGCCCAGACAGGGGATTCACCCCTCCACTTT. This codes for CSAQTGDSPLHF.

This clonotype was picked up many times. In DNA, the CDR3 is TGTGCCATCCGGGGGGACAGACCCTCCTACGAGCAGTACTTC. Residues: CAIRGDRPSYEQYF. The chain joins TRBV10-3 to TRBJ2-7, with D perhaps matching TRBD1 or TRBD2 (7 bases each). The CDR3 sequence is 14 residues long. CDR1 and CDR2 from the germline V gene are ENHRY and SYGVKD. V dropped 8 bases and J dropped 0 bases, with 14 bases sitting between them.

Only a few counts were recorded for this clonotype. CDR3 amino acids: CASSYYGSYEQYF. Here the CDR3 DNA reads TGTGCCAGCAGTTACTACGGCTCCTACGAGCAGTACTTC. This sequence joins TRBV6-2 or TRBV6-3 and TRBJ2-7; D not resolved. Germline-derived CDR1 and CDR2 are MNHEY and SVGEGT. CDR3 length: 13 residues. Trimming stripped 1 base from V and 0 bases from J, with 4 bases between.